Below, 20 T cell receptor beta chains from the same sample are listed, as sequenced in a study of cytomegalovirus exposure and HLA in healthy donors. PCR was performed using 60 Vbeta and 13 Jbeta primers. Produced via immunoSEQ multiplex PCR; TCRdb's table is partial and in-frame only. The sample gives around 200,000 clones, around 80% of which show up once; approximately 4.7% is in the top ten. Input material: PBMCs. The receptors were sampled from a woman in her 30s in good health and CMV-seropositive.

CDR3 sequence (DNA): TGCAGCGTTGTGAGGGACAGGCACACCGGGGAGCTGTTTTTT. Its protein product is CSVVRDRHTGELFF. The V call is TRBV29-1, the J call TRBJ2-2; 8 bases map to TRBD1. V trimming: 4 bases; J trimming: 3 bases; junction bases outside the gene matches: 4. Germline values: CDR1 SQVTM, CDR2 ANQGSEA. The CDR3 has 14 amino acids.

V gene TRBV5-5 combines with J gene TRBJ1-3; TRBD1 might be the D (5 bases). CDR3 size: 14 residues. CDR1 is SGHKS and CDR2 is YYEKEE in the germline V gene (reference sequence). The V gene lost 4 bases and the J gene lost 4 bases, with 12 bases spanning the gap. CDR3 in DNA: TGTGCCAGCAGCCCGACCAGGGTCGGAAACACCATATATTTT. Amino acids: CASSPTRVGNTIYF. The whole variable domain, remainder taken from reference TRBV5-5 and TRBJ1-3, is DAGVTQSPTHLIKTRGQQVTLRCSPISGHKSVSWYQQVLGQGPQFIFQYYEKEERGRGNFPDRFSARQFPNYSSELNVNALLLGDSALYLCASSPTRVGNTIYFGEGSWLTVV.

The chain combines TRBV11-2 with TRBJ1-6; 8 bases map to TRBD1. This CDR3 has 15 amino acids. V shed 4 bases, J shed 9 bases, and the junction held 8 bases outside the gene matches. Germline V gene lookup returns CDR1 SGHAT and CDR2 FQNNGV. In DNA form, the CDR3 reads TGTGCCAGCAGCTACAGGACAGGGCTAGGTTCACCCCTCCACTTT. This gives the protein CASSYRTGLGSPLHF.

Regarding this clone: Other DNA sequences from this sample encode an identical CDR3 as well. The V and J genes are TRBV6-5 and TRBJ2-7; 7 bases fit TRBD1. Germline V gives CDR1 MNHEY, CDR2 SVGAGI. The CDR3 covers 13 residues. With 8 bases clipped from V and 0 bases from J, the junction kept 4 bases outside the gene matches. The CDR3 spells CASGRDSSYEQYF. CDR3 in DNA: TGTGCCAGCGGAAGGGACAGCTCCTACGAGCAGTACTTC.

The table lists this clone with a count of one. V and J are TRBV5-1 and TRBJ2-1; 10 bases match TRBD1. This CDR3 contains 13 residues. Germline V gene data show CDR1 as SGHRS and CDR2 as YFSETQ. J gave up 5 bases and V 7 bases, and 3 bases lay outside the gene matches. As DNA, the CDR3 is TGCGCCAGCTCGGACAGGGGGGACAATGAGCAGTTCTTC. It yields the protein CASSDRGDNEQFF.

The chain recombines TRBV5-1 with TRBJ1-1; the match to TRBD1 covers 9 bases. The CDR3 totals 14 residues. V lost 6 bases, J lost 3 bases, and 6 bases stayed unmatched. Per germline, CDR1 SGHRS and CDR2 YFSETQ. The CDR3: CASTWDRADTEAFF. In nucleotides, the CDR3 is TGCGCCAGCACCTGGGACAGGGCAGACACTGAAGCTTTCTTT.

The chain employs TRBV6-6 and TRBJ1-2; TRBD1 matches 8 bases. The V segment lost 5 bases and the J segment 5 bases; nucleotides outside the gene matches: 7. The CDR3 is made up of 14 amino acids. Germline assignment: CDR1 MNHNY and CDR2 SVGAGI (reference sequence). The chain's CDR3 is CASSVDRAPYGYTF. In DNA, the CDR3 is TGTGCCAGCAGTGTGGACAGGGCGCCTTATGGCTACACCTTC.

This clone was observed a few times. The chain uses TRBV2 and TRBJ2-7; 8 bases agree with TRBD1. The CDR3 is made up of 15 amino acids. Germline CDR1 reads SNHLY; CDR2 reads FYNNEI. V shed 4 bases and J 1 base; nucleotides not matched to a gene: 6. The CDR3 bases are TGTGCCAGCAGTGGCTTCGACAGGGGTTCCTACGAGCAGTACTTC. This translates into CASSGFDRGSYEQYF.

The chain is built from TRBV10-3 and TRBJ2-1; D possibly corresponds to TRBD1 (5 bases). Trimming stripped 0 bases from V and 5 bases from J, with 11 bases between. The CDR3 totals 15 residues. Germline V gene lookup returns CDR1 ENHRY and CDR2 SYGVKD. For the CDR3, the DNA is TGTGCCATCAGTGAGTCGGGGCGCGCGGACAATGAGCAGTTCTTC. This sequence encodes CAISESGRADNEQFF.

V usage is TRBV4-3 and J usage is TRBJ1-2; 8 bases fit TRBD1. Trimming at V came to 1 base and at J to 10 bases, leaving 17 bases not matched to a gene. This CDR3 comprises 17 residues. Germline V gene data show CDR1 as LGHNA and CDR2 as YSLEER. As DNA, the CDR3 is TGCGCCAGCAGCCAAGTTTGGGCCCTACAGGGGGTGAGGGACTACACCTTC. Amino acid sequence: CASSQVWALQGVRDYTF.

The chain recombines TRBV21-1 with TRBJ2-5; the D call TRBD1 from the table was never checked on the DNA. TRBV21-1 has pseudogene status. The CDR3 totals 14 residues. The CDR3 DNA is TGTGCCAGCAGCTCCCGGGACATAGGAGAGACCCAGTACTTC. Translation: CASSSRDIGETQYF.

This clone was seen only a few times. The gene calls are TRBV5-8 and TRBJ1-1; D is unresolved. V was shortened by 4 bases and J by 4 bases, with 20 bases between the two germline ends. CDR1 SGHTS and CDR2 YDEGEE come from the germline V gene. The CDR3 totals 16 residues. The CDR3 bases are TGTGCCAGCAGCGATACCGTTGTTTGGGCAGTCACTGAAGCTTTCTTT. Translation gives CASSDTVVWAVTEAFF. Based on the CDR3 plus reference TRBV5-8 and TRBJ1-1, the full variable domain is EAGVTQSPTHLIKTRGQQATLRCSPISGHTSVYWYQQALGLGLQFLLWYDEGEERNRGNFPPRFSGRQFPNYSSELNVNALELEDSALYLCASSDTVVWAVTEAFFGQGTRLTVV.

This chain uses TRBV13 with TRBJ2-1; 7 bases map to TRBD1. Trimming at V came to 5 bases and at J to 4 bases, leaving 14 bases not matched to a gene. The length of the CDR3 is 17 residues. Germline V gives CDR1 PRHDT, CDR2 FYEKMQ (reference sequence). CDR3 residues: CASSPTAGTAHYNEQFF. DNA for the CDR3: TGTGCCAGCAGCCCCACAGCCGGGACAGCTCATTACAATGAGCAGTTCTTC.

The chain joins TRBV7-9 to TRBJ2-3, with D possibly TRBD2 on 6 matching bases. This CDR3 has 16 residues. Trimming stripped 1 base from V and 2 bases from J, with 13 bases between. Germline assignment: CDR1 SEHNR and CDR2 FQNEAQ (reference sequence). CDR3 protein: CASSLDSGLLTDTQYF. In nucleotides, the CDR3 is TGTGCCAGCAGCTTAGACTCGGGACTTCTCACAGATACGCAGTATTTT.

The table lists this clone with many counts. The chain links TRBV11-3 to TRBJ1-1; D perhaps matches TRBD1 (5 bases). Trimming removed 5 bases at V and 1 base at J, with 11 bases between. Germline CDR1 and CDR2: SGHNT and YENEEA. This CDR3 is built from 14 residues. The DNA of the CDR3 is TGTGCCAGCAGCCCGACGGGGGGGAACACTGAAGCTTTCTTT. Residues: CASSPTGGNTEAFF. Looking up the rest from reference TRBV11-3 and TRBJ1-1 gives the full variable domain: EAGVVQSPRYKIIEKKQPVAFWCNPISGHNTLYWYLQNLGQGPELLIRYENEEAVDDSQLPKDRFSAERLKGVDSTLKIQPAELGDSAVYLCASSPTGGNTEAFFGQGTRLTVV.

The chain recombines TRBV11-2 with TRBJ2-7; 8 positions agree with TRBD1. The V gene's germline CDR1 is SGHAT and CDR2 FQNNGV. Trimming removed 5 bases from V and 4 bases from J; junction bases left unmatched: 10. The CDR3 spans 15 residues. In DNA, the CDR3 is TGTGCCAGCAGCGGATGGGGGGACAGGCGATACGAGCAGTACTTC. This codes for CASSGWGDRRYEQYF.

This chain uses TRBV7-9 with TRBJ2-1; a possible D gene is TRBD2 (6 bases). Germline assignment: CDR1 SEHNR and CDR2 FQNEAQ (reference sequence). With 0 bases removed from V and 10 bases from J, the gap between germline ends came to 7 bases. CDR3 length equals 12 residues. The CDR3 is CASSLAAGEQFF. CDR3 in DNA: TGTGCCAGCAGCTTAGCGGCGGGAGAGCAGTTCTTC.

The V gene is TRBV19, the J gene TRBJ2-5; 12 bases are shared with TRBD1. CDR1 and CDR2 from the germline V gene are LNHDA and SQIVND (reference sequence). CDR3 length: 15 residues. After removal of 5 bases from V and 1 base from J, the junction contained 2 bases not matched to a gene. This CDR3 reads CASSWDRGRQETQYF. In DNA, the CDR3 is TGTGCCAGTAGTTGGGACAGGGGGCGCCAAGAGACCCAGTACTTC.

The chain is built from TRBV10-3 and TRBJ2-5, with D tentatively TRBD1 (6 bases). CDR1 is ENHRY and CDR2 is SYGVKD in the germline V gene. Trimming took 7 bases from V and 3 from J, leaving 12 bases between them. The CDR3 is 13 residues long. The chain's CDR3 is CAITDSGEETQYF. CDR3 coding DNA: TGTGCCATCACCGACTCAGGGGAAGAGACCCAGTACTTC.

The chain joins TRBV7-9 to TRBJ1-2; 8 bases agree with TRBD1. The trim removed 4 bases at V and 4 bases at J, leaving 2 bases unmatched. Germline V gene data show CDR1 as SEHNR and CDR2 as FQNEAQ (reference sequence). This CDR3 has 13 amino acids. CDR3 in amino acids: CASSWQGAYGYTF. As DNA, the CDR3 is TGTGCCAGCAGCTGGCAGGGGGCCTATGGCTACACCTTC.